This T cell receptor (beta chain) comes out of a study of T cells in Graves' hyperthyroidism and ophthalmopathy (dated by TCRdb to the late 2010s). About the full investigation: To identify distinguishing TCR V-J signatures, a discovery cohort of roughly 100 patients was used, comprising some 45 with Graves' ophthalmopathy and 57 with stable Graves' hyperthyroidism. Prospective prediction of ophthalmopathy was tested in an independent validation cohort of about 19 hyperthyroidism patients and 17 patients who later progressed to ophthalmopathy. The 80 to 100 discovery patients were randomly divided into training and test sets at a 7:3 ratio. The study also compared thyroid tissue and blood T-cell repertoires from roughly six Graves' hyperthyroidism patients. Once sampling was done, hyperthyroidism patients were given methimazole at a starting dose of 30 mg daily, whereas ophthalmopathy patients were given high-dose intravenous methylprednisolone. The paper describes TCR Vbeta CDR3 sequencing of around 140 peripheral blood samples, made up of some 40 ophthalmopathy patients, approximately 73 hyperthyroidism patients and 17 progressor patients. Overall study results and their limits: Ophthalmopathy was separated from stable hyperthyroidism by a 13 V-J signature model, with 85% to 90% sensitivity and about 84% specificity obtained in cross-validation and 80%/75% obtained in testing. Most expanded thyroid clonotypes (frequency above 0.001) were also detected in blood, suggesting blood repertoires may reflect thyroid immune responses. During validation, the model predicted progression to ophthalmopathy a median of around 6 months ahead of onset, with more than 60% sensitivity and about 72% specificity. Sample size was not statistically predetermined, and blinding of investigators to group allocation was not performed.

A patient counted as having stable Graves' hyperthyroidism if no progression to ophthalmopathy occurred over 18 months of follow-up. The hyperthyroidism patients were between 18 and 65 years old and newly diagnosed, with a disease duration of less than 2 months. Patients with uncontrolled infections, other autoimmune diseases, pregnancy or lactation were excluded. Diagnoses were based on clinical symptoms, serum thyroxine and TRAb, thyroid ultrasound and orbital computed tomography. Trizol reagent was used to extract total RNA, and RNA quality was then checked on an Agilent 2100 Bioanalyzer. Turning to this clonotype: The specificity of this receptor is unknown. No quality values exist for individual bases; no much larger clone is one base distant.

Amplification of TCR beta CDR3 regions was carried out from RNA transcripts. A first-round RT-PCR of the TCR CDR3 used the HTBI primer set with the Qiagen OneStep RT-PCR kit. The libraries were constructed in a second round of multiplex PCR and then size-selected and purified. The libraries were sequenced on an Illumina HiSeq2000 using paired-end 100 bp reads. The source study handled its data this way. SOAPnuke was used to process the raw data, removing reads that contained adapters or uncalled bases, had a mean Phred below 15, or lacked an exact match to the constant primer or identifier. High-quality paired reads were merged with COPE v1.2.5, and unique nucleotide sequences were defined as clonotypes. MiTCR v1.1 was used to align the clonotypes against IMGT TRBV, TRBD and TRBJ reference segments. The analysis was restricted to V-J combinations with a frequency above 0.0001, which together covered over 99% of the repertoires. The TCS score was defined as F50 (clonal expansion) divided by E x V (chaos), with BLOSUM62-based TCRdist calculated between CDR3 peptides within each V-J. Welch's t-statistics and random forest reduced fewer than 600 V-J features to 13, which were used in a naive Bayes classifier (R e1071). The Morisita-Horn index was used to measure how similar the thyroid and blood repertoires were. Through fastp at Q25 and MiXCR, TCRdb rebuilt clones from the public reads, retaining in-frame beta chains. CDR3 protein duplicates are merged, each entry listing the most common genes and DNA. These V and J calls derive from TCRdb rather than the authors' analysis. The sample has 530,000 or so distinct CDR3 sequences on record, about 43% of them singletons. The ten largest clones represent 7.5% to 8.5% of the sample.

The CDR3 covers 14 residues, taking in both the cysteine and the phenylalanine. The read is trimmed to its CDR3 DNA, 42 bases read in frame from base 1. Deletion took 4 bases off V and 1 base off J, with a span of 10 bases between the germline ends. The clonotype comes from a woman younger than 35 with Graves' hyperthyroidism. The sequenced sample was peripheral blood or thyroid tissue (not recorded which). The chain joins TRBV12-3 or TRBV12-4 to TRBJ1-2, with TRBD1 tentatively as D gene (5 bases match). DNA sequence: TGTGCCAGCAGTTCCAGGCAGGGTAACTATGGCTACACCTTC. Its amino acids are CASSSRQGNYGYTF.